The rows below give T cell receptor beta chains drawn from one sample of a study of shared T cell receptors in the human thymus. Libraries were prepared by immunoSEQ multiplex PCR; TCRdb keeps only in-frame clonotypes and omits some of them. The data show some 700,000 clones, with approximately 85% seen just once and roughly 0.01% held by the top ten. These data also formed part of another study, on human thymus T cells.

The sample comprised thymocytes. These receptors were taken from a girl less than two years old with a congenital heart defect. The CDR3 runs from the conserved cysteine through the conserved F or W. A D gene is named only where the DNA matches it firmly. Expanded clones are given a class, and other clones once, few, many or no size at all.

j_call: TRBJ1-2
clone_size: -
d_call: -
v_call: TRBV5-1
cdr3_aa: CASSLAGTYYGYTF
cdr3_nt: TGCGCCAGCAGCTTGGCCGGGACATACTATGGCTACACCTTC

j_call: TRBJ1-1
clone_size: -
d_call: TRBD1
v_call: TRBV11-2
cdr3_aa: CASSSDRGSTEAFF
cdr3_nt: TGTGCCAGCAGCTCAGACAGGGGGAGTACTGAAGCTTTCTTT

j_call: TRBJ2-1
clone_size: -
d_call: TRBD1
v_call: TRBV5-1
cdr3_aa: CASSLGDRGYNEQFF
cdr3_nt: TGCGCCAGCAGCTTGGGGGACAGGGGGTACAATGAGCAGTTCTTC

j_call: TRBJ1-1
clone_size: -
d_call: TRBD1
v_call: TRBV5-6
cdr3_aa: CASSPGQPSRTEAFF
cdr3_nt: TGTGCCAGCAGCCCGGGACAGCCCAGCAGGACTGAAGCTTTCTTT

j_call: TRBJ1-5
clone_size: -
d_call: TRBD1
v_call: TRBV7-6
cdr3_aa: CASSRTGDSNQPQHF
cdr3_nt: TGTGCCAGCAGCAGGACAGGAGATAGCAATCAGCCCCAGCATTTT

j_call: TRBJ1-6
clone_size: once
d_call: -
v_call: TRBV15
cdr3_aa: CATSRDSPWTEGYSPLHF
cdr3_nt: TGTGCCACCAGCAGAGATTCCCCCTGGACAGAGGGTTATTCACCCCTCCACTTT

j_call: TRBJ1-1
clone_size: -
d_call: TRBD1
v_call: TRBV27
cdr3_aa: CASSLTPPDRGGEAFF
cdr3_nt: TGTGCCAGCAGTTTGACCCCCCCCGACAGGGGGGGTGAAGCTTTCTTT

j_call: TRBJ2-7
clone_size: -
d_call: -
v_call: TRBV5-4
cdr3_aa: CASSPGHRRYEQYF
cdr3_nt: TGTGCCAGCAGCCCGGGACATCGGCGCTACGAGCAGTACTTC

j_call: TRBJ1-2
clone_size: -
d_call: TRBD1
v_call: TRBV5-1
cdr3_aa: CASSKGNGTAEGYTF
cdr3_nt: TGCGCCAGCAGCAAGGGGAACGGGACAGCCGAGGGCTACACCTTC

j_call: TRBJ2-2
clone_size: -
d_call: -
v_call: TRBV28
cdr3_aa: CASSLGGTGELFF
cdr3_nt: TGTGCCAGCAGTTTGGGGGGCACCGGGGAGCTGTTTTTT

j_call: TRBJ2-3
clone_size: -
d_call: TRBD2
v_call: TRBV6-5
cdr3_aa: CASSYASGASTDTQYF
cdr3_nt: TGTGCCAGCAGTTATGCTAGCGGGGCCAGCACAGATACGCAGTATTTT

j_call: TRBJ2-1
clone_size: -
d_call: TRBD2
v_call: TRBV19
cdr3_aa: CASMPTRGRLFF
cdr3_nt: TGTGCCAGTATGCCTACTCGCGGGAGGCTGTTCTTC

j_call: TRBJ2-3
clone_size: -
d_call: -
v_call: TRBV5-4
cdr3_aa: CASRYRVQSTDTQYF
cdr3_nt: TGTGCCAGCAGGTACAGGGTTCAGAGCACAGATACGCAGTATTTT

j_call: TRBJ2-5
clone_size: -
d_call: TRBD1
v_call: TRBV4-1
cdr3_aa: CASSQDERGPQETQYF
cdr3_nt: TGCGCCAGCAGCCAAGATGAGAGGGGGCCACAAGAGACCCAGTACTTC

j_call: TRBJ1-5
clone_size: -
d_call: -
v_call: TRBV6-1
cdr3_aa: CASSVVSGANQPQHF
cdr3_nt: TGTGCCAGCAGTGTCGTATCAGGGGCCAATCAGCCCCAGCATTTT

j_call: TRBJ1-3
clone_size: -
d_call: -
v_call: TRBV5-8
cdr3_aa: CASSRGAHGNTIYF
cdr3_nt: TGTGCCAGCAGCCGGGGTGCCCATGGAAACACCATATATTTT

j_call: TRBJ1-1
clone_size: -
d_call: -
v_call: TRBV11-1
cdr3_aa: CASSLVSSGAGTEAFF
cdr3_nt: TGTGCCAGCAGCTTAGTATCCTCAGGGGCCGGGACTGAAGCTTTCTTT

j_call: TRBJ1-2
clone_size: once
d_call: -
v_call: TRBV2
cdr3_aa: CASSEAPVNYGYTF
cdr3_nt: TGTGCCAGCAGTGAAGCCCCAGTTAACTATGGCTACACCTTC

j_call: TRBJ2-1
clone_size: -
d_call: -
v_call: TRBV2
cdr3_aa: CASSELAGGQFF
cdr3_nt: TGTGCCAGCAGTGAATTGGCCGGGGGACAGTTCTTC

j_call: TRBJ1-1
clone_size: -
d_call: -
v_call: TRBV6-1
cdr3_aa: CASLSAGRTEAFF
cdr3_nt: TGTGCCAGCCTTTCGGCAGGGCGCACTGAAGCTTTCTTT

j_call: TRBJ2-7
clone_size: -
d_call: -
v_call: TRBV5-1
cdr3_aa: CASSLDLAYEQYF
cdr3_nt: TGCGCCAGCAGCTTGGACTTGGCCTACGAGCAGTACTTC

j_call: TRBJ1-5
clone_size: -
d_call: -
v_call: TRBV28
cdr3_aa: CASASNSNQPQHF
cdr3_nt: TGTGCCAGCGCCTCTAATAGCAATCAGCCCCAGCATTTT

j_call: TRBJ1-2
clone_size: -
d_call: TRBD1
v_call: TRBV5-4
cdr3_aa: CASSFRGRVYGYTF
cdr3_nt: TGTGCCAGCAGCTTCAGGGGGCGAGTCTATGGCTACACCTTC

j_call: TRBJ1-4
clone_size: -
d_call: -
v_call: TRBV28
cdr3_aa: CASTIGRETNEKLFF
cdr3_nt: TGTGCCAGCACCATAGGGAGGGAAACAAATGAAAAACTGTTTTTT

j_call: TRBJ2-7
clone_size: few
d_call: -
v_call: TRBV4-2
cdr3_aa: CASSQLHNSLTGGGYEQYF
cdr3_nt: TGTGCCAGCAGCCAACTCCACAACTCTCTGACAGGTGGGGGCTACGAGCAGTACTTC

j_call: TRBJ2-2
clone_size: -
d_call: TRBD1
v_call: TRBV6-1
cdr3_aa: CASSVRQGACTGELFF
cdr3_nt: TGTGCCAGCAGTGTTCGGCAGGGGGCTTGCACCGGGGAGCTGTTTTTT

j_call: TRBJ2-3
clone_size: -
d_call: TRBD2
v_call: TRBV6-5
cdr3_aa: CASSYSRSGKTDTQYF
cdr3_nt: TGTGCCAGCAGTTACTCGAGAAGCGGGAAAACAGATACGCAGTATTTT

j_call: TRBJ1-2
clone_size: once
d_call: -
v_call: TRBV16
cdr3_aa: CASSQWRGLKYGYTF
cdr3_nt: TGTGCCAGCAGCCAATGGAGGGGTCTTAAGTATGGCTACACCTTC

j_call: TRBJ1-1
clone_size: -
d_call: -
v_call: TRBV7-6
cdr3_aa: CASSDVMGANTEAFF
cdr3_nt: TGTGCCAGCAGCGACGTTATGGGAGCGAACACTGAAGCTTTCTTT

j_call: TRBJ1-3
clone_size: -
d_call: -
v_call: TRBV5-1
cdr3_aa: CASSPESGGRGLAGNTIYF
cdr3_nt: TGCGCCAGCAGCCCGGAGTCCGGGGGGCGCGGACTTGCTGGAAACACCATATATTTT

j_call: TRBJ2-1
clone_size: -
d_call: -
v_call: TRBV7-2
cdr3_aa: CASSLRDSRYNEQFF
cdr3_nt: TGTGCCAGCAGCTTAAGGGACTCGAGGTACAATGAGCAGTTCTTC

j_call: TRBJ1-2
clone_size: -
d_call: -
v_call: TRBV4-1
cdr3_aa: CASSPMWREYGYTF
cdr3_nt: TGCGCCAGCAGCCCTATGTGGCGGGAGTATGGCTACACCTTC

j_call: TRBJ2-2
clone_size: -
d_call: TRBD2
v_call: TRBV5-5
cdr3_aa: CASSLGLAGGESNTGELFF
cdr3_nt: TGTGCCAGCAGCTTGGGACTAGCGGGGGGCGAATCGAACACCGGGGAGCTGTTTTTT

j_call: TRBJ1-1
clone_size: few
d_call: -
v_call: TRBV14
cdr3_aa: CASSQDLSGLAFF
cdr3_nt: TGTGCCAGCAGCCAAGATCTCTCGGGGTTGGCTTTCTTT

j_call: TRBJ1-1
clone_size: -
d_call: TRBD1
v_call: TRBV9
cdr3_aa: CASGKGTGGATEAFF
cdr3_nt: TGTGCCAGCGGGAAAGGGACAGGTGGGGCCACTGAAGCTTTCTTT

j_call: TRBJ2-7
clone_size: -
d_call: -
v_call: TRBV5-8
cdr3_aa: CASSLAGRGYEQYF
cdr3_nt: TGTGCCAGCAGCTTGGCCGGCAGGGGATACGAGCAGTACTTC

j_call: TRBJ1-2
clone_size: few
d_call: -
v_call: TRBV4-1
cdr3_aa: CASSQLLPKRYGYTF
cdr3_nt: TGCGCCAGCAGCCAACTCCTTCCAAAGCGCTATGGCTACACCTTC

j_call: TRBJ1-6
clone_size: once
d_call: -
v_call: TRBV4-3
cdr3_aa: CASSQAPRVVSSYNSPLHF
cdr3_nt: TGCGCCAGCAGCCAAGCTCCCAGGGTGGTGAGCTCCTATAATTCCCCCCTCCACTTT

j_call: TRBJ1-6
clone_size: -
d_call: -
v_call: TRBV4-2
cdr3_aa: CASSQVGERADYYNSPLHF
cdr3_nt: TGTGCCAGCAGCCAAGTCGGAGAAAGGGCAGACTATTATAATTCACCCCTCCACTTT

j_call: TRBJ1-1
clone_size: few
d_call: TRBD1
v_call: TRBV27
cdr3_aa: CASSPSGTGNTEAFF
cdr3_nt: TGTGCCAGCAGTCCGTCCGGGACAGGGAACACTGAAGCTTTCTTT

j_call: TRBJ2-1
clone_size: -
d_call: -
v_call: TRBV20-1
cdr3_aa: CKGERANEQFF
cdr3_nt: TGCAAGGGGGAGCGTGCCAATGAGCAGTTCTTC

j_call: TRBJ1-1
clone_size: -
d_call: -
v_call: TRBV6-5
cdr3_aa: CASSRARRGTEAFF
cdr3_nt: TGTGCCAGCAGTCGTGCGCGTAGGGGCACTGAAGCTTTCTTT

j_call: TRBJ2-3
clone_size: -
d_call: TRBD2
v_call: TRBV4-3
cdr3_aa: CASSQVETSGGTDTQYF
cdr3_nt: TGCGCCAGCAGCCAAGTTGAGACTAGCGGGGGTACAGATACGCAGTATTTT

j_call: TRBJ1-2
clone_size: -
d_call: -
v_call: TRBV13
cdr3_aa: CASSRSEYGAHSLPGGYTF
cdr3_nt: TGTGCCAGCAGCCGCAGCGAATATGGGGCTCACTCCCTCCCCGGTGGCTACACCTTC

j_call: TRBJ2-5
clone_size: -
d_call: TRBD2
v_call: TRBV7-9
cdr3_aa: CASSDGTSGGPVETQYF
cdr3_nt: TGTGCCAGCAGCGACGGGACTAGCGGGGGGCCGGTTGAGACCCAGTACTTC

j_call: TRBJ2-2
clone_size: -
d_call: -
v_call: TRBV6-4
cdr3_aa: CASTERTSAGNTGELFF
cdr3_nt: TGTGCCAGCACCGAAAGGACATCCGCCGGGAACACCGGGGAGCTGTTTTTT

j_call: TRBJ2-7
clone_size: -
d_call: -
v_call: TRBV2
cdr3_aa: CASMLASYEQYF
cdr3_nt: TGTGCCAGCATGCTGGCTTCCTACGAGCAGTACTTC

j_call: TRBJ1-2
clone_size: -
d_call: TRBD1
v_call: TRBV29-1
cdr3_aa: CSAGDRAGGYTF
cdr3_nt: TGCAGCGCCGGGGACAGGGCCGGTGGCTACACCTTC

j_call: TRBJ2-7
clone_size: -
d_call: TRBD1
v_call: TRBV19
cdr3_aa: CASSTGQGYYEQYF
cdr3_nt: TGTGCCAGTAGTACCGGACAGGGATACTACGAGCAGTACTTC

j_call: TRBJ2-7
clone_size: -
d_call: TRBD1
v_call: TRBV5-5
cdr3_aa: CASSLLRTGNPYEQYF
cdr3_nt: TGTGCCAGCAGCTTGTTGAGGACAGGGAACCCCTACGAGCAGTACTTC

j_call: TRBJ1-2
clone_size: -
d_call: -
v_call: TRBV2
cdr3_aa: CASSESVPANYGYTF
cdr3_nt: TGTGCCAGCAGTGAATCGGTGCCGGCTAACTATGGCTACACCTTC

j_call: TRBJ2-5
clone_size: -
d_call: TRBD1
v_call: TRBV5-6
cdr3_aa: CASSLWGTAKETQYF
cdr3_nt: TGTGCCAGCAGCTTGTGGGGGACAGCCAAAGAGACCCAGTACTTC

j_call: TRBJ1-1
clone_size: -
d_call: -
v_call: TRBV5-1
cdr3_aa: CASSTRTRVFMNTEAFF
cdr3_nt: TGCGCCAGCAGCACAAGGACCAGGGTTTTCATGAACACTGAAGCTTTCTTT

j_call: TRBJ1-1
clone_size: -
d_call: TRBD1
v_call: TRBV4-1
cdr3_aa: CASSQTRGRTEAFF
cdr3_nt: TGCGCCAGCAGCCAGACAAGGGGGCGGACTGAAGCTTTCTTT